The 29 T cell receptor beta chains reported below all come from one sample, sequenced in a study of blood T cell repertoires in COVID-19. Profiling relied on immunoSEQ multiplex PCR, and the TCRdb table lists in-frame clones only, not all of them. The sample records tens of thousands of clones, about 91% being singletons. The sequenced sample was peripheral blood. The receptors here all came from a woman aged 60 to 75 with active COVID-19.

V is TRBV19 and J is TRBJ1-5; TRBD1 aligns across 9 bases. The CDR3 length is 17 residues. From germline, CDR1 is LNHDA and CDR2 SQIVND (reference sequence). The V gene end was trimmed by 4 bases and the J gene end by 3 bases; junction bases not matched to a gene: 10. DNA of the CDR3: TGTGCCAGTAGTAACCCCGCCGGGACAGGGCCCAATCAGCCCCAGCATTTT. Its translation: CASSNPAGTGPNQPQHF.

Details on this clone: Relative to the germline gene, one junction end is altered; a read error may explain this. The chain recombines TRBV5-8 with TRBJ1-5, with D perhaps matching TRBD1 (5 bases). Germline-derived CDR1 and CDR2 are SGHTS and YDEGEE. The CDR3 totals 16 residues. As DNA, the CDR3 is TGCGCCGCATTAAAACGGACAAAAGAGAGAGATCAGCCCCAGCATTTT. This encodes CAALKRTKERDQPQHF.

J is TRBJ2-5 and V is TRBV9, with D perhaps TRBD1 (5 bases). This CDR3 has 14 amino acids. Trimming pared 1 base from V and 5 bases from J, leaving 12 bases between. Germline assignment: CDR1 SGDLS and CDR2 YYNGEE. The CDR3 nucleotides are TGTGCCAGCAGCGTAAGTTCAGGGCGGGAGACCCAGTACTTC. It codes for CASSVSSGRETQYF.

The chain carries TRBV27 and TRBJ2-5, with TRBD2 as a possible D gene (7 bases). CDR3 length: 14 amino acids. Trimming pared 2 bases from V and 5 bases from J, leaving 12 bases between. CDR1 and CDR2 (germline): MNHEY, SMNVEV (reference sequence). Written as DNA, the CDR3 is TGTGCCAGCAGTTTAGGGGGGGCCGAGGAGACCCAGTACTTC. Translation: CASSLGGAEETQYF.

The V call is TRBV5-8, the J call TRBJ1-5; D ambiguous. From germline, CDR1 is SGHTS and CDR2 YDEGEE. The CDR3 covers 18 residues. V was shortened by 0 bases and J by 1 base, with 17 bases between the two germline ends. The CDR3 coding sequence is TGTGCCAGCAGCTTGGTGGGGAGGCGGACTTCCAGCAATCAGCCCCAGCATTTT. Encoded protein: CASSLVGRRTSSNQPQHF.

This clone was seen just once. The chain links TRBV7-2 to TRBJ2-2, with D possibly matching TRBD2 (7 bases). V was trimmed by 1 base and J by 4 bases, leaving 13 bases between them. The CDR3 has 16 amino acids. The germline V gene encodes CDR1 SGHTA and CDR2 FQGNSA. The CDR3 DNA reads TGTGCCAGCAGCTTAGTCTCGGGGGGCGGCACCGGGGAGCTGTTTTTT. Its translation is CASSLVSGGGTGELFF. Combining the CDR3 with reference TRBV7-2 and TRBJ2-2 gives the whole variable domain GAGVSQSPSNKVTEKGKDVELRCDPISGHTALYWYRQSLGQGLEFLIYFQGNSAPDKSGLPSDRFSAERTGGSVSTLTIQRTQQEDSAVYLCASSLVSGGGTGELFFGEGSRLTVL.

The chain joins TRBV7-2 to TRBJ2-1; 8 nucleotides align to TRBD2. The CDR3 consists of 15 residues. Trimming cost V 1 base and J 8 bases; bases outside gene matches: 7. The germline V gene has CDR1 SGHTA and CDR2 FQGNSA. CDR3 nucleotide sequence: TGTGCCAGCAGCTTAGGACTAGCGACTATCTATGAGCAGTTCTTC. Amino acids: CASSLGLATIYEQFF.

This chain connects TRBV4-3 to TRBJ1-6; 8 nucleotides line up with TRBD1. Germline V gives CDR1 LGHNA, CDR2 YSLEER. V shed 1 base and J 8 bases; nucleotides not matched to a gene: 1. This CDR3 comprises 14 residues. CDR3 loop: CASSQGTGHSPLHF. The DNA for the CDR3 is TGCGCCAGCAGCCAAGGGACAGGGCATTCACCCCTCCACTTT.

The rearrangement links TRBV7-2 to TRBJ2-6, with D hard to call. The V end was cut by 4 bases, the J end by 0 bases, with 7 bases between. The CDR3 length is 15 residues. Germline V gene data show CDR1 as SGHTA and CDR2 as FQGNSA. CDR3 region: CASSSQVSGANVLTF. DNA for the CDR3: TGTGCCAGCAGCTCCCAGGTCTCTGGGGCCAACGTCCTGACTTTC.

V and J are TRBV7-6 and TRBJ2-2; TRBD2 might be the D (6 bases). V was shortened by 5 bases and J by 6 bases, with 22 bases between the two germline ends. Germline V gene lookup returns CDR1 SGHVS and CDR2 FNYEAQ. The CDR3 has 17 amino acids. The CDR3 reads CASSPLGAGTRAGELFF. The DNA of the CDR3 is TGTGCCAGCAGCCCCTTAGGGGCCGGGACTCGGGCCGGGGAGCTGTTTTTT. Full variable domain (remainder filled in from reference TRBV7-6 and TRBJ2-2): GAGVSQSPRYKVTKRGQDVALRCDPISGHVSLYWYRQALGQGPEFLTYFNYEAQQDKSGLPNDRFSAERPEGSISTLTIQRTEQRDSAMYRCASSPLGAGTRAGELFFGEGSRLTVL.

The chain joins TRBV10-3 to TRBJ2-2, with D perhaps matching TRBD1 (5 bases). In germline, CDR1 is ENHRY, CDR2 SYGVKD. The CDR3 has 12 residues. The V gene lost 6 bases and the J gene lost 7 bases, with 9 bases spanning the gap. The CDR3 sequence: CAIRQGIGELFF. In DNA, the CDR3 is TGTGCCATCAGGCAGGGTATCGGGGAGCTGTTTTTT.

V is TRBV5-5 and J is TRBJ1-5; 8 positions match TRBD1. Germline CDR1 and CDR2: SGHKS and YYEKEE (reference sequence). Trimming cost V 3 bases and J 0 bases; bases outside gene matches: 8. There are 17 residues in the CDR3. The CDR3 sequence is CASSSGQGVYSNQPQHF. The CDR3 nucleotides read TGTGCCAGCAGCTCCGGACAGGGTGTTTATAGCAATCAGCCCCAGCATTTT.

This chain uses TRBV27 with TRBJ2-2; 8 bases agree with TRBD1. CDR3 length: 15 residues. V shed 4 bases and J 4 bases; nucleotides not matched to a gene: 5. CDR1 is MNHEY, CDR2 SMNVEV, per germline (reference sequence). CDR3: CASSSRQGITGELFF. For the CDR3, the DNA is TGTGCCAGCAGTTCGCGACAGGGGATCACCGGGGAGCTGTTTTTT.

J is TRBJ2-3 and V is TRBV11-2; D may be TRBD1 (5 bases). Germline V gene data show CDR1 as SGHAT and CDR2 as FQNNGV. The CDR3 contains 15 residues. V was shortened by 4 bases and J by 5 bases, with 16 bases between the two germline ends. The CDR3 DNA reads as TGTGCCAGCAGCTACCACGGGCAGGGAATAGATACGCAGTATTTT. Translated: CASSYHGQGIDTQYF.

This chain joins TRBV2 and TRBJ1-1; D is unclear. Germline V gives CDR1 SNHLY, CDR2 FYNNEI. V gave up 6 bases and J gave up 4 bases, with 12 bases separating them. There are 13 residues in the CDR3. CDR3 amino acids: CASSLLRSTEAFF. The DNA for the CDR3 is TGTGCCAGCAGCCTCCTAAGAAGCACTGAAGCTTTCTTT. The variable domain in full, with the rest retrieved from reference TRBV2 and TRBJ1-1, is EPEVTQTPSHQVTQMGQEVILRCVPISNHLYFYWYRQILGQKVEFLVSFYNNEISEKSEIFDDQFSVERPDGSNFTLKIRSTKLEDSAMYFCASSLLRSTEAFFGQGTRLTVV.

The CDR3, as DNA: TGTGCCAGCAGCGTAGAGCGAAACTATGGCTACACCTTC. It specifies CASSVERNYGYTF. V is TRBV9 and J is TRBJ1-2; D gene unclear. The germline gives CDR1 SGDLS, CDR2 YYNGEE. This CDR3 spans 13 amino acids. V lost 0 bases and J lost 2, with 5 bases in between.

A single count supports this clone. The chain combines TRBV19 with TRBJ1-5; TRBD1 matches 7 bases. The length of the CDR3 is 12 residues. Germline-derived CDR1 and CDR2 are LNHDA and SQIVND (reference sequence). V lost 4 bases and J lost 13; bases outside the gene matches: 7. In DNA form, the CDR3 reads TGTGCCAGTAGTACCGTCGACAGGGTTCAGCATTTT. Protein: CASSTVDRVQHF. Filled out from reference TRBV19 and TRBJ1-5, the complete variable domain reads DGGITQSPKYLFRKEGQNVTLSCEQNLNHDAMYWYRQDPGQGLRLIYYSQIVNDFQKGDIAEGYSVSREKKESFPLTVTSAQKNPTAFYLCASSTVDRVQHFGDGTRLSIL.

The chain has TRBV4-3 and TRBJ2-3; TRBD2 matches 13 bases. The V segment lost 3 bases and the J segment 8 bases; nucleotides outside the gene matches: 8. The CDR3 runs to 16 residues. Germline V gives CDR1 LGHNA, CDR2 YSLEER. CDR3 protein: CASSQGLAGQRGTQYF. Here the CDR3 DNA reads TGCGCCAGCAGCCAGGGACTAGCGGGGCAGCGGGGTACGCAGTATTTT.

V and J are TRBV24-1 and TRBJ2-3; 9 bases map to TRBD2. Looked up from germline, CDR1 is KGHDR and CDR2 is SFDVKD. J was trimmed by 5 bases and V by 3 bases; bases with no gene match: 11. The CDR3 extends over 17 amino acids. CDR3 nucleotide sequence: TGTGCCACCAGTGATCCGTCGGTGGCGGGGGGGCGAGATACGCAGTATTTT. The encoded protein is CATSDPSVAGGRDTQYF.

This chain's CDR3 is CASSLTSDRAAFF. The CDR3 DNA reads TGCGCCAGCAGCTTAACCTCGGACAGGGCGGCTTTCTTT. The genes are TRBV5-1 and TRBJ1-1, with 8 bases fitting TRBD1. J lost 11 bases, V lost 2 bases, and 8 bases had no gene match. The germline V gene has CDR1 SGHRS and CDR2 YFSETQ. The CDR3 covers 13 residues.

V and J are TRBV4-2 and TRBJ2-3; D ambiguous. The germline CDR1 and CDR2 sequences are LGHNA and YNFKEQ. V lost 0 bases and J 2 bases, leaving 6 bases between the germline ends. The CDR3 is made up of 14 amino acids. In DNA, the CDR3 is TGTGCCAGCAGCCAAGAAGCCTACACAGATACGCAGTATTTT. It translates to CASSQEAYTDTQYF.

This chain links TRBV20-1 with TRBJ1-2; D may be TRBD1 (5 bases). CDR1 and CDR2 (germline): DFQATT, SNEGSKA (reference sequence). Trimming removed 3 bases from V and 5 bases from J, with 10 bases in between. The CDR3 has 12 residues. The CDR3 DNA is TGCAGTGCTAGTGGTGGGGCTTATGGCTACACCTTC. It is translated as CSASGGAYGYTF.

The chain uses TRBV11-2 and TRBJ1-1; no clear D gene. Germline V gene lookup returns CDR1 SGHAT and CDR2 FQNNGV. Trimming took off 1 base at V and 2 bases at J, with 5 bases between the two ends. This CDR3 comprises 13 residues. Here the CDR3 reads CASSLGLNTEAFF. CDR3 DNA: TGTGCCAGCAGCTTAGGACTTAACACTGAAGCTTTCTTT.

This rearrangement joins TRBV19 to TRBJ1-5; TRBD1 matches 9 bases. This CDR3 contains 15 residues. In germline, CDR1 is LNHDA, CDR2 SQIVND (reference sequence). Trimming took 7 bases from V and 6 from J; bases not matched to a gene: 10. As DNA, the CDR3 is TGTGCCAGTACCCGAAGGGACAGGGACCGTCAGCCCCAGCATTTT. Translation: CASTRRDRDRQPQHF. The whole variable domain, filled in from reference TRBV19 and TRBJ1-5, reads DGGITQSPKYLFRKEGQNVTLSCEQNLNHDAMYWYRQDPGQGLRLIYYSQIVNDFQKGDIAEGYSVSREKKESFPLTVTSAQKNPTAFYLCASTRRDRDRQPQHFGDGTRLSIL.

In DNA, the CDR3 is TGTGCCAGCAGCTCAAGGACAGCCCACACCATATATTTT. This sequence encodes CASSSRTAHTIYF. This rearrangement joins TRBV7-2 to TRBJ1-3; the D gene is possibly TRBD1 (6 bases). CDR1 SGHTA and CDR2 FQGNSA come from the germline V gene. This CDR3 region has 13 residues. The V and J ends lost 4 bases and 8 bases respectively, with 12 bases between them.

This clone was seen once. The rearrangement joins TRBV7-8 to TRBJ2-7; TRBD1 matches at 8 bases. The junction had 10 bases not matched to a gene; V was cut back by 5 bases and J by 1 base. CDR1 is SGHVS, CDR2 FQNEAQ, per germline. This CDR3 is built from 16 residues. The CDR3 here is CASSPLTGAVSYEQYF. In DNA form, the CDR3 reads TGTGCCAGCAGCCCCCTGACAGGGGCAGTTTCCTACGAGCAGTACTTC.

This chain uses TRBV7-2 with TRBJ2-1, with D unresolved. V dropped 4 bases and J dropped 6 bases, with 4 bases sitting between them. The CDR3 has 11 residues. Germline V gene data show CDR1 as SGHTA and CDR2 as FQGNSA. This CDR3 reads CASSSTNEQFF. In DNA form, the CDR3 reads TGTGCCAGCAGCTCTACCAATGAGCAGTTCTTC.

The V and J genes are TRBV5-4 and TRBJ2-1, with 11 nucleotides matching TRBD2. Germline CDR1 and CDR2: SGHNT and YYREEE (reference sequence). Germline trimming cut 0 bases from V and 0 bases from J; bases unmatched to any gene: 2. The CDR3 extends over 17 amino acids. Here the CDR3 reads CASSLVSGGASYNEQFF. CDR3 nucleotide sequence: TGTGCCAGCAGCTTGGTTAGCGGGGGGGCCTCCTACAATGAGCAGTTCTTC.

V is TRBV3-1 (or the pseudogene TRBV3-2) and J is TRBJ1-3, with D possibly being TRBD1 (6 bases). CDR3 length: 15 residues. Germline V gives CDR1 LGHDT, CDR2 YNNKEL (reference sequence). Trimming took 1 base from V and 4 from J, leaving 11 bases between them. CDR3 residues: CASSQGWTVGNTIYF. The CDR3 DNA follows: TGTGCCAGCAGCCAAGGTTGGACAGTAGGAAACACCATATATTTT.